This T cell receptor (beta chain) was recovered during a study of cytomegalovirus exposure and HLA in healthy donors. V shed 3 bases and J 13 bases; nucleotides not matched to a gene: 9. The CDR3 is 14 residues long. Germline V lookup: CDR1 SGHNT, CDR2 YENEEA. For this clone: No antigen is known for it.

This PCR relied on a set of 60 Vbeta primers and 13 Jbeta primers. Data came from immunoSEQ multiplex PCR; TCRdb stores just in-frame clones and leaves some out. Among over 150,000 clones listed, 82% were seen once. Study-wide results and caveats: Exclusion applied to some V segments, including TRBV6-2 and TRBV6-3, as they were indistinguishable. Researchers catalogued roughly 170 TCR beta chains as cytomegalovirus-associated. Earlier results showed most TCR beta V segments being productive about 90% or about 30% of the time.

This sequence was found in a woman aged 45-60 years in good health and CMV-seropositive. The source material was PBMCs. The rearrangement joins TRBV11-3 to TRBJ2-1, with 10 bases identical to TRBD1. The CDR3 nucleotides read TGTGCCAGCAGCTTGGCTGCGGGACAGGGGATTCAGTTCTTC. Translated, it gives CASSLAAGQGIQFF. The whole variable domain, filled in from reference TRBV11-3 and TRBJ2-1, reads EAGVVQSPRYKIIEKKQPVAFWCNPISGHNTLYWYLQNLGQGPELLIRYENEEAVDDSQLPKDRFSAERLKGVDSTLKIQPAELGDSAVYLCASSLAAGQGIQFFGPGTRLTVL.